The clone carrying this T cell receptor beta chain was observed once. In the authors' methods: Estimation of nucleated cell counts relied on the amplification of reference gene primers. Profiling relied on immunoSEQ multiplex PCR, and the TCRdb table lists in-frame clones only, not all of them. The V and J calls and clone size are taken from that table; D and trimming were inferred from the DNA. The data show 9,500 to 11,000 clones, about 83% seen once. The data belong to a study of blood T cell repertoires in COVID-19. The CDR3 sequence is 15 residues long. Per germline, CDR1 MGHDK and CDR2 SYGVNS. Trimming shortened V by 4 bases and J by 2 bases, and 15 bases separated the two germline ends.

This clonotype was obtained from a man aged 50 to 60 with active COVID-19. The J gene is TRBJ2-7, the V gene TRBV25-1; D unresolved. The sample taken for sequencing was peripheral blood. The CDR3 DNA sequence: TGTGCCAGCAGTGGTCCGGCAGCAGGAACCTACGAGCAGTACTTC. This gives the protein CASSGPAAGTYEQYF.